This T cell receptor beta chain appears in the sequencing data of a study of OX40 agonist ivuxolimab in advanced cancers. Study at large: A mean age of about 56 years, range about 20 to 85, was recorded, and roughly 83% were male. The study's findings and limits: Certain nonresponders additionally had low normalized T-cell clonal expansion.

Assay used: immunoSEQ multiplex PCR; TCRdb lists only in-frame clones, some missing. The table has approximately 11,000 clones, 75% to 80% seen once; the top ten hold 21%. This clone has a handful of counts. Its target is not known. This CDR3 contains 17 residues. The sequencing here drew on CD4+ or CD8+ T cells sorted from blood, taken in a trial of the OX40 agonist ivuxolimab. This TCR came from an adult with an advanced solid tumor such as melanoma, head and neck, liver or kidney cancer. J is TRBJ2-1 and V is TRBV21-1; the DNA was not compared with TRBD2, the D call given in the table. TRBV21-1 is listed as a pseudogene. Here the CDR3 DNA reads TGTGCCAGCAGCAAGTTAGCGGGAGGCCAATCCTACAATGAGCAGTTCTTC. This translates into CASSKLAGGQSYNEQFF.